This TCR beta chain was recovered during a study of PD-1 blockade in classical Hodgkin lymphoma. Study at large: Patients were dosed intravenously with nivolumab at 3 mg/kg every 2 weeks.

Overall study results and limits: Complete responders' diversity at baseline resembled that of newly diagnosed patients. By C4D1, diversity of CD4+ TCRs had risen significantly, whereas that of CD8+ TCRs had not.

Some clones are missing from TCRdb's copy, which holds only in-frame ones; the method was immunoSEQ multiplex PCR. The sample consists of 25,000 to 30,000 clones, under 70% of them appearing once. All trial patients relapsed after autologous stem cell transplantation. Of note for this clone: Antigen unknown.

The TCR sequence derives from a human donor with classical Hodgkin lymphoma. Sequences were derived from peripheral blood mononuclear cells (PBMCs), sampled before the second cycle of nivolumab.

The CDR3 sequence is CASSLGTAYGYTF. In DNA form, the CDR3 reads TGTGCCAGCAGCCTCGGGACAGCCTATGGCTACACCTTC. The chain recombines TRBV7-9 with TRBJ1-2; the match to TRBD1 covers 7 bases. Germline assignment: CDR1 SEHNR and CDR2 FQNEAQ (reference sequence). V shed 5 bases, J shed 4 bases, and the junction held 4 bases outside the gene matches. The CDR3 is 13 residues long.